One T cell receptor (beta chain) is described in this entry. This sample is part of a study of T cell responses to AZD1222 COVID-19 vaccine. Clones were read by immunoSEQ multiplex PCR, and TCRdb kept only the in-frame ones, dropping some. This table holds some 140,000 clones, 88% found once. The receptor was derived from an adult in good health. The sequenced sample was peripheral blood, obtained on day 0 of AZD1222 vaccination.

CDR3 residues: CSVWDGGNSPLHF. The CDR3 DNA sequence: TGCAGCGTCTGGGACGGGGGGAATTCACCCCTCCACTTT. V usage is TRBV29-1 and J usage is TRBJ1-6; perhaps TRBD1 as D (5 bases). Germline CDR1 and CDR2: SQVTM and ANQGSEA. The CDR3 is 13 amino acids. V was shortened by 6 bases and J by 7 bases, with 13 bases between the two germline ends.